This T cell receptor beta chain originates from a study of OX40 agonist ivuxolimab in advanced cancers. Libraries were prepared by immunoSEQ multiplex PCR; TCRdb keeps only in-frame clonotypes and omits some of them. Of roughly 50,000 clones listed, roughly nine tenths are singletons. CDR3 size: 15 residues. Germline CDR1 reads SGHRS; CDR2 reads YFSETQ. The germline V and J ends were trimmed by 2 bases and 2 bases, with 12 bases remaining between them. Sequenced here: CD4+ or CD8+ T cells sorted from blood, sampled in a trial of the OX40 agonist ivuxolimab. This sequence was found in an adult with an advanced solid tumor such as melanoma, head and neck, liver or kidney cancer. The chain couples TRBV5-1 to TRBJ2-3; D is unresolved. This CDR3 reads CASSLTPDHTDTQYF. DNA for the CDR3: TGCGCCAGCAGCTTAACTCCTGATCACACAGATACGCAGTATTTT.